The text below deals with one T cell receptor beta chain. The antigen is undetermined. The sample originates from a study of T-cell reconstitution after alpha-beta-depleted transplantation in children. Findings and limits, study-wide: T-cell counts and diversity at one year following transplant were attributed mainly to newly produced T cells.

The CDR3 totals 19 residues. Unique molecular identifiers were used in preparing the TCRbeta library. From the PCR reads, TCRdb called clonotypes with MiXCR, one entry per CDR3 protein. The sample includes around 450,000 distinct CDR3 sequences, approximately 41% of them seen just once. The receptor was derived from a girl aged 2 to 9 with aplastic anemia, due to receive a stem cell transplant. V usage is TRBV21-1 and J usage is TRBJ1-5; TRBD1 is the table's D call and was not checked against the DNA. TRBV21-1 is shown as a pseudogene. The sequenced sample was PBMCs, obtained before TCRalphabeta/CD19-depleted stem cell transplant. CDR3 region: CASIYSRDRGSESNRPQHF. Written as DNA, the CDR3 is TGTGCCAGCATCTACAGTAGGGACAGGGGGTCAGAAAGCAATCGGCCCCAGCATTTT.